This T cell receptor beta chain was identified in a study of blood T cell repertoires in COVID-19. Turning to the study itself: T cells, B-cell-depleted T cells, or PBMCs provided the cDNA or gDNA that served as material.

Seattle's enrolled individuals joined amid active infection and were then monitored longitudinally. CDR3 length: 14 amino acids. The germline V gene encodes CDR1 SGHNT and CDR2 YENEEA. Trimming shortened V by 0 bases and J by 5 bases, and 10 bases separated the two germline ends. Sequencing used immunoSEQ multiplex PCR; TCRdb keeps in-frame clones, though not all of them. The table has roughly 300,000 clones, 70% to 85% seen once. Sequenced sample: peripheral blood. The clonotype originates from a human donor with COVID-19, enrolled during active disease. The donor label of this sample is uncertain. The chain combines TRBV11-3 with TRBJ1-1; no definite D call. The CDR3 DNA reads as TGTGCCAGCAGCTTAGATGGGAGAGGTACTGAAGCTTTCTTT. This sequence encodes CASSLDGRGTEAFF.